A single sample gave rise to the 10 T cell receptor beta chains below, sequenced in a study of CD8+CD57+ T cells in acquired aplastic anemia. Those patients picked for sequencing had displayed CD8+CD57+ cell expansion on flow cytometry. CDR3 and TCR beta VDJ profiling relied on genomic DNA as the template. TCRdb processed the reads anew with MiXCR; each CDR3 protein has one entry. The sample contains 200,000 to 250,000 distinct CDR3 sequences, almost 50% of which appear only once. Sequenced sample: sorted CD4+, CD8+, or CD8+CD57+ T cells (not recorded which) from PBMCs. These receptors were obtained from a human donor with aplastic anemia.

This clonotype was recorded at least ten times. The gene calls are TRBV5-1 and TRBJ1-1; no firm D call. The germline V gene encodes CDR1 SGHRS and CDR2 YFSETQ. This CDR3 is 12 amino acids long. The V gene lost 0 bases and the J gene lost 5 bases, with 5 bases spanning the gap. The CDR3 bases are TGCGCCAGCAGCTTGGGCAGGACTGAAGCTTTCTTT. Translating it yields CASSLGRTEAFF.

The chain combines TRBV25-1 with TRBJ2-5; the D is unclear. The CDR3 runs to 16 residues. V was cut by 4 bases and J by 5 bases, with 20 bases left in between. Germline V gene data show CDR1 as MGHDK and CDR2 as SYGVNS. CDR3: CASSVRNLDPWETQYF. The CDR3 nucleotides are TGTGCCAGCAGTGTACGCAATCTCGATCCCTGGGAGACCCAGTACTTC.

The V gene is TRBV20-1, the J gene TRBJ2-1, with 7 positions matching TRBD2. Germline V CDR1 and CDR2: DFQATT, SNEGSKA (reference sequence). The V gene end was trimmed by 5 bases and the J gene end by 9 bases; junction bases not matched to a gene: 10. The CDR3 is 13 residues long. This CDR3 reads CSAPREGIGEQFF. For the CDR3, the DNA is TGCAGTGCTCCCAGGGAGGGCATCGGTGAGCAGTTCTTC.

This clonotype was recorded at least ten times. This sequence joins TRBV5-6 and TRBJ1-4; no definite D call. The CDR3 has 14 amino acids. V was cut by 2 bases and J by 0 bases, with 5 bases left in between. CDR1 is SGHDT and CDR2 is YYEEEE in the germline V gene. CDR3 nucleotides: TGTGCCAGCAGCTTTGTTGCAACTAATGAAAAACTGTTTTTT. Translation gives CASSFVATNEKLFF.

This clonotype was detected once. This chain connects TRBV2 to TRBJ2-3, with TRBD2 identical over 9 bases. The CDR3 consists of 13 residues. V lost 8 bases to trimming and J lost 4 bases; unmatched junction nucleotides: 4. Germline CDR1 and CDR2: SNHLY and FYNNEI. CDR3 nucleotides: TGTGCCAGCCTGGGACTAGCTCCAGATACGCAGTATTTT. This sequence encodes CASLGLAPDTQYF.

This chain links TRBV12-3 or TRBV12-4 with TRBJ1-2; the D gene is possibly TRBD1 (6 bases). The CDR3 has 14 residues. The V and J ends lost 6 bases and 4 bases respectively, with 15 bases between them. The CDR3 spells CASSKLTGGYGYTF. In nucleotides, the CDR3 is TGTGCCAGCAGCAAACTGACAGGAGGCTATGGCTACACCTTC.

V is TRBV7-2 and J is TRBJ2-4; TRBD2 aligns across 8 bases. The ends lost 3 bases at V and 8 bases at J; junction bases unmatched: 3. The germline V gene has CDR1 SGHTA and CDR2 FQGNSA. The CDR3 length is 13 residues. The CDR3 DNA is TGTGCCAGCAGCTTCACCGGGGGGGACATTCAGTACTTC. This gives the protein CASSFTGGDIQYF.

This clonotype was observed once. The V call is TRBV24-1, the J call TRBJ1-5; D may be TRBD1 (6 bases). Germline V gives CDR1 KGHDR, CDR2 SFDVKD. CDR3 length: 13 residues. The V and J ends lost 7 bases and 7 bases respectively, with 13 bases between them. The CDR3 is CATSPGGGQPQHF. The CDR3 coding sequence is TGTGCCACCAGCCCCGGGGGCGGGCAGCCCCAGCATTTT.

The genes are TRBV11-2 and TRBJ2-7; 7 bases are a match to TRBD1. J lost 3 bases, V lost 0 bases, and 11 bases had no gene match. Germline-derived CDR1 and CDR2 are SGHAT and FQNNGV. The length of the CDR3 is 17 residues. In DNA, the CDR3 is TGTGCCAGCAGCTTAGATAGACAGGGACCTAGCTTCTACGAGCAGTACTTC. Translation: CASSLDRQGPSFYEQYF.

This clonotype was recorded many times. The rearrangement joins TRBV28 to TRBJ2-6; no clear D gene. The CDR3 length is 12 residues. Germline CDR1 is MDHEN and CDR2 is SYDVKM. V was pared by 6 bases and J by 0 bases, with 0 bases between. CDR3 region: CASSSGANVLTF. DNA for the CDR3: TGTGCCAGCAGCTCTGGGGCCAACGTCCTGACTTTC.